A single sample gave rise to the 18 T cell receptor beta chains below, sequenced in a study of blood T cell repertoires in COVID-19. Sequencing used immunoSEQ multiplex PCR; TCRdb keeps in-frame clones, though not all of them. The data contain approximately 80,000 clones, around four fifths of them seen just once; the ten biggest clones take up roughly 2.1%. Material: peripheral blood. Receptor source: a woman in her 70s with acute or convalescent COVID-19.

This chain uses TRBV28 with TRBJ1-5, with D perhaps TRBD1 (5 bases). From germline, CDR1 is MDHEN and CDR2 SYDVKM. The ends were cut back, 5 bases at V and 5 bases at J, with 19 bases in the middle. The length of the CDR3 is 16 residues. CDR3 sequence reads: CASSPSGKGPYQPQHF. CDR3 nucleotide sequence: TGTGCCAGCAGTCCATCAGGGAAAGGGCCTTATCAGCCCCAGCATTTT. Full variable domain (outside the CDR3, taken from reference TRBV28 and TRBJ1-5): DVKVTQSSRYLVKRTGEKVFLECVQDMDHENMFWYRQDPGLGLRLIYFSYDVKMKEKGDIPEGYSVSREKKERFSLILESASTNQTSMYLCASSPSGKGPYQPQHFGDGTRLSIL.

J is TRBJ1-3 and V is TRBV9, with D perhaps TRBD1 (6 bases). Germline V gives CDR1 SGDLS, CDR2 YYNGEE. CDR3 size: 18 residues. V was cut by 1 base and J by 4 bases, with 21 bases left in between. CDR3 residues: CASSVRAGVFFEGNTIYF. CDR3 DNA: TGTGCCAGCAGCGTACGGGCAGGGGTCTTTTTTGAAGGAAACACCATATATTTT.

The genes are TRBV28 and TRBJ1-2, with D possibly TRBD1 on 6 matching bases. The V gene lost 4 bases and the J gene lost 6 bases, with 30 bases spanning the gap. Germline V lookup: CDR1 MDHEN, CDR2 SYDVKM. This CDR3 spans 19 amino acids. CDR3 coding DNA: TGTGCCAGCAGTTCGGTAATTGTACTGGGGGCAAGAGGCTGGGATGGCTACACCTTC. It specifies CASSSVIVLGARGWDGYTF.

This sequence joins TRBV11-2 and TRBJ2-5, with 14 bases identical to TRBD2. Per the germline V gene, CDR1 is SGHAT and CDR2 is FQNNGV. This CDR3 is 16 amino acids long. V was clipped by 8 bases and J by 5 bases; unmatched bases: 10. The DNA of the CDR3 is TGTGCCAGCGGATCCCGGACTAGCGGGGGGTCGGAGACCCAGTACTTC. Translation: CASGSRTSGGSETQYF.

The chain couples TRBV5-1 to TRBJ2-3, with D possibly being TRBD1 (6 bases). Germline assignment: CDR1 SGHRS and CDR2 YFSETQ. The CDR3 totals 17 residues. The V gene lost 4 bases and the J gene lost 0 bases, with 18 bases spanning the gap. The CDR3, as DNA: TGCGCCAGCAGCACTGCCCTCCTTCAGGGGAGCACAGATACGCAGTATTTT. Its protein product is CASSTALLQGSTDTQYF.

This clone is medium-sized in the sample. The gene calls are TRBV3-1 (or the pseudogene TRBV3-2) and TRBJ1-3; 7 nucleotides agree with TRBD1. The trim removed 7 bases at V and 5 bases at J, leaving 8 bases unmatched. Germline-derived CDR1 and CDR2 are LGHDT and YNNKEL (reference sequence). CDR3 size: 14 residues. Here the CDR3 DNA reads TGTGCCAGCACCCCCCGGGACAGTCGAAACACCATATATTTT. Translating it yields CASTPRDSRNTIYF.

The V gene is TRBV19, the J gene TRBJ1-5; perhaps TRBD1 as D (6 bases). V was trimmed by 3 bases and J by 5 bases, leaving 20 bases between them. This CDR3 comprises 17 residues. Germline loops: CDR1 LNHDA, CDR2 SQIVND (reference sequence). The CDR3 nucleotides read TGTGCCAGTAGTATCTATCAAACAGGGCGACGCTATCAGCCCCAGCATTTT. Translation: CASSIYQTGRRYQPQHF.

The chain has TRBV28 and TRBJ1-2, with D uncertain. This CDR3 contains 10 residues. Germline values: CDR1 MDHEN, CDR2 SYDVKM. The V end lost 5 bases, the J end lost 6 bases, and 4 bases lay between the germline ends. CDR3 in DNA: TGTGCCAGCAGTAGAGATGGCTACACCTTC. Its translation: CASSRDGYTF.

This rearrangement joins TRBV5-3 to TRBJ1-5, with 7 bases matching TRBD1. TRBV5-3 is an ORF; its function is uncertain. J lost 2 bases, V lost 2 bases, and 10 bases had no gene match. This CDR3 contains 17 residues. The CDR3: CARSLLQGLGGNQPQHF. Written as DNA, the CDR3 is TGTGCCAGAAGCTTACTACAGGGGCTTGGGGGCAATCAGCCCCAGCATTTT.

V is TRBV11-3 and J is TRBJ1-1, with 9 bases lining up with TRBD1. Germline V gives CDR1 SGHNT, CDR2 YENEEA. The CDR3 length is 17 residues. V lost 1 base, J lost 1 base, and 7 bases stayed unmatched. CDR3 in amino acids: CASSLAFRTGENTEAFF. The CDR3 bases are TGTGCCAGCAGCTTAGCCTTCCGGACAGGGGAGAACACTGAAGCTTTCTTT.

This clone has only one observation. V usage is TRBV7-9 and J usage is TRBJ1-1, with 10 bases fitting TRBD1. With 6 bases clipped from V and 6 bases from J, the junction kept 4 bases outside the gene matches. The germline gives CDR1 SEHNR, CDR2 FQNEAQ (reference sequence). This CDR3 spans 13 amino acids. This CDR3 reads CASSLTGGAEAFF. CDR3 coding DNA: TGTGCCAGCAGTTTGACAGGGGGCGCTGAAGCTTTCTTT.

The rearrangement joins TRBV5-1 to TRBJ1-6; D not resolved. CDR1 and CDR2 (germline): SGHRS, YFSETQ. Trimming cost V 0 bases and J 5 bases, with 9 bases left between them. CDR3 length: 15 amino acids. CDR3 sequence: CASSLEARNNSPLHF. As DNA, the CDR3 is TGCGCCAGCAGCTTGGAAGCCAGGAATAATTCACCCCTCCACTTT.

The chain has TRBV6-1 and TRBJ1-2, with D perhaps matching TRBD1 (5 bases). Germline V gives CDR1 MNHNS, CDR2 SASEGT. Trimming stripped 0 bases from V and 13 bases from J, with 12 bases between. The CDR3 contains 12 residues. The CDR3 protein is CASSEAWTLLTF. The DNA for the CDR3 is TGTGCCAGCAGTGAAGCTTGGACACTTCTCACCTTC.

CDR3 DNA sequence: TGTGCCAGCAGCCCCCGCCAGGGGTTTATTTTCTTT. The encoded protein is CASSPRQGFIFF. V usage is TRBV3-1 (or the pseudogene TRBV3-2) and J usage is TRBJ1-1; maybe TRBD1 (6 bases). Germline V gives CDR1 LGHDT, CDR2 YNNKEL (reference sequence). CDR3 size: 12 residues. V lost 4 bases, J lost 13 bases, and 16 bases lay in between.

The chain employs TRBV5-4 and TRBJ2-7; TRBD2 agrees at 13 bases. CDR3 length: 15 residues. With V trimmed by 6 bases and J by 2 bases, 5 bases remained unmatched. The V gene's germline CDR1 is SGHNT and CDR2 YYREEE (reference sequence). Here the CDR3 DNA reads TGTGCCAGCACTATCGGGACTAGCGGGGCCTACGAGCAGTACTTC. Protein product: CASTIGTSGAYEQYF.

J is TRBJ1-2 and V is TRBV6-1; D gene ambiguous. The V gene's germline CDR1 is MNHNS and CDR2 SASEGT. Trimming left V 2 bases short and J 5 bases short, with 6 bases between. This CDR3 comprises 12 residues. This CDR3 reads CASSEQTYGYTF. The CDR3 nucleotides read TGTGCCAGCAGTGAACAGACTTATGGCTACACCTTC.

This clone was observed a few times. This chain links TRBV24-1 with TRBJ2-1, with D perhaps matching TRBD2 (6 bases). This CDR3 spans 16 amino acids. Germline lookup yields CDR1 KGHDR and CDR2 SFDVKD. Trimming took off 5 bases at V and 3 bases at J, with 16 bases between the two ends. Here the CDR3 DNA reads TGTGCCACCAGTGCGGTTGGAGGGTCTGGCTACAATGAGCAGTTCTTC. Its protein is CATSAVGGSGYNEQFF.

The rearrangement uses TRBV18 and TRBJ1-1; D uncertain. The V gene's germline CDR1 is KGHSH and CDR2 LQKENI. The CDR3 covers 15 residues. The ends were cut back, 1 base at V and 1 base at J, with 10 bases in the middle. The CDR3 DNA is TGTGCCAGCTCACCACTAGTAGTCGGGAACACTGAAGCTTTCTTT. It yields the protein CASSPLVVGNTEAFF.